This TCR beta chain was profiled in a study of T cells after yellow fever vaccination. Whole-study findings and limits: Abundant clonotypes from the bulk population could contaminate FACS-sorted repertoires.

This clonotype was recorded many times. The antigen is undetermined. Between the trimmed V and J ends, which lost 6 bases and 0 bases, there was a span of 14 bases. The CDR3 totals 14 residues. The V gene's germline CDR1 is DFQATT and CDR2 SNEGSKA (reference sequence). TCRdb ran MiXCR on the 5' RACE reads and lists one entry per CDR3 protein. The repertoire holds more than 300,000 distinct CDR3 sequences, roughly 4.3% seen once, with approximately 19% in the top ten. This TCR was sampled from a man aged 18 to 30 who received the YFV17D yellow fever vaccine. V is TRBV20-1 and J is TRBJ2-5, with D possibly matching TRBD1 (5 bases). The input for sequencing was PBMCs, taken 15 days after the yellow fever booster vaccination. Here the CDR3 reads CSAPYPGYQETQYF. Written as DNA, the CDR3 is TGCAGTGCGCCTTACCCAGGGTACCAAGAGACCCAGTACTTC.